Described below is a single T cell receptor beta chain sequence and its context. Its specificity is not known. This sample was taken from a study of blood T cells in healthy people across ages. The CDR3 loop spans 13 amino acids. Trimming took off 1 base at V and 7 bases at J, with 13 bases between the two ends. Germline V gene lookup returns CDR1 DFQATT and CDR2 SNEGSKA (reference sequence). Study outcomes and limitations: The percentage of naive T cells correlated strongly with TCR beta diversity. Age brought a roughly linear fall in TCR beta diversity measured per million T cells. From one million sequenced T cells, diversity estimates were lower bounds.

A J-beta primer mix and a sample-barcoded 5' primer were used in a second PCR of about 7 to 12 cycles. Unique molecular identifiers of 12 random nucleotides labeled each cDNA. Each CDR3 protein gets one entry after TCRdb re-called the 5' RACE reads with MiXCR. The table lists around 1.1 million distinct CDR3 sequences, less than 45% of them singletons. The sequenced sample was blood. The J gene is TRBJ1-2, the V gene TRBV20-1; D unclear. The origin of this receptor is a man aged 18 to 30 in good health. The CDR3 protein is CSARAQALRGYTF. The CDR3 DNA follows: TGCAGTGCTAGAGCTCAGGCCCTACGTGGCTACACCTTC.